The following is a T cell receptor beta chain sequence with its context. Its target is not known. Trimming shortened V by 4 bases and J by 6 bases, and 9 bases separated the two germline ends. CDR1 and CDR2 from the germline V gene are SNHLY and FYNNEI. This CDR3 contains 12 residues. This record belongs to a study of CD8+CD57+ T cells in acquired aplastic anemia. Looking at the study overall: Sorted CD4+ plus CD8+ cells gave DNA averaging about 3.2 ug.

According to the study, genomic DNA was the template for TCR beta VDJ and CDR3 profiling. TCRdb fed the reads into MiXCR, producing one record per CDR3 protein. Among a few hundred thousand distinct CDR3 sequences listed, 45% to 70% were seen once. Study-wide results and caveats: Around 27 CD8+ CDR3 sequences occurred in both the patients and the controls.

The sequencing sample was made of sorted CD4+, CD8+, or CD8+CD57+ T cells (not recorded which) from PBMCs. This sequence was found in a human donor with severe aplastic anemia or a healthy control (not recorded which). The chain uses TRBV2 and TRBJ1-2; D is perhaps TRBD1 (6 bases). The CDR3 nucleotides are TGTGCCAGCAGTGGGACAGTCCATGGCTACACCTTC. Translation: CASSGTVHGYTF.